This TCR beta chain was sequenced during a study of control samples from healthy donors and cancer patients. The CDR3 is 14 residues long. CDR1 is SGHNT and CDR2 is YENEEA in the germline V gene. V lost 5 bases, J lost 6 bases, and 15 bases lay in between. This table comes from immunoSEQ multiplex PCR, and its TCRdb copy is limited to in-frame clones, with some not included. The repertoire holds about 180,000 clones, with 91% as singletons. This rearrangement joins TRBV11-3 to TRBJ2-3, with no clear D. This TCR came from a woman between 40 and 55 years old in good health. The sample comprised blood. The chain's CDR3 is CASSLSYPADTQYF. CDR3 nucleotide sequence: TGTGCCAGCAGCCTCTCCTATCCTGCGGATACGCAGTATTTT.